Sequencing of this TCR beta chain was carried out in a study of T cell repertoires in cytomegalovirus infection. Background on the study: From public TCR beta signatures came an indication of both CMV infection and matching HLA type.

One entry per CDR3 protein, called by TCRdb with MiXCR from the reads. The table records about 740,000 distinct CDR3 sequences, 35% of them present only once. This CDR3 is 15 amino acids long. The germline V and J ends were trimmed by 6 bases and 1 base, with 15 bases remaining between them. Concerning this clonotype itself: What it binds is not known.

The study, taken as a whole, reports: The study identified carriers of CMV plus the relevant HLA from cumulative public TCR beta family frequency.

The source of this sequence is a human donor in good health (CMV status not recorded). Some clones in this sample may be carry-over from other donors' samples. Source material: PBMCs. The chain uses TRBV12-3 or TRBV12-4 and TRBJ1-1; D unclear. CDR3 protein: CASSLPLMANTEAFF. CDR3 in DNA: TGTGCCAGCAGCCTCCCTCTAATGGCGAACACTGAAGCTTTCTTT.